What follows is one T cell receptor (beta chain) and its context. Its specificity is not known. Blood sampling was done at baseline, cycle 4 day 1, and cycle 7 day 1. This sample stems from a study of OX40 agonist ivuxolimab in advanced cancers. Across the whole study: Patients were dosed with the agonistic anti-OX40 (CD134) antibody ivuxolimab.

Germline V gives CDR1 SNHLY, CDR2 FYNNEI. With 5 bases removed from V and 4 bases from J, the gap between germline ends came to 24 bases. This CDR3 has 17 residues. The data were produced by immunoSEQ multiplex PCR, yet TCRdb's version contains in-frame clones alone and is incomplete. The sample has 75,000 to 100,000 clones, 70% to 85% seen once; the top ten hold less than 5.5%. Study observations and caveats: The study found that CD8+ T cells averaged more expanded clones than CD4+. By week 6 at 0.1 to 3.0 mg/kg, blood CD4+ and CD8+ T cells had expanded clonally.

Sequences were derived from CD4+ or CD8+ T cells sorted from blood, sampled in a trial of the OX40 agonist ivuxolimab. This chain connects TRBV2 to TRBJ2-7; D ambiguous. This TCR came from an adult with an advanced solid tumor such as melanoma, head and neck, liver or kidney cancer. CDR3: CASSHLPRRLSTYEQYF. In DNA form, the CDR3 reads TGTGCCAGCAGTCACCTCCCCCGCCGGTTGTCTACGTACGAGCAGTACTTC.